Here is one T cell receptor beta chain with its context. Its antigen is not identified. The data originate from a study of vaccination effects on CD4 cells after COVID-19. Sequencing in the ViraFEST assay came after antigen-specific CD4+ T cells had been expanded with viral peptide pools, which were used to stimulate PBMC. When more than 9 days of culture had elapsed, CD4+ T cells were isolated. Each participant was administered two doses of either the BNT162b2 or the mRNA-1273 vaccine. Libraries were prepared by immunoSEQ multiplex PCR; TCRdb keeps only in-frame clonotypes and omits some of them. The sample records 65,000 to 95,000 clones, under 85% being singletons. Trimming pared 4 bases from V and 4 bases from J, leaving 13 bases between. CDR1 is SNHLY, CDR2 FYNNEI, per germline. There are 14 residues in the CDR3.

The sequence derives from a human donor who received a COVID-19 vaccine. The sample in question was CD4+ T cells from PBMCs cultured with HCoV-OC43 spike peptides, obtained after COVID-19 vaccination. Described subset: HCoV-OC43 spike overlapping peptide pool stimulation. This chain connects TRBV2 to TRBJ1-1, with D possibly TRBD1 on 6 matching bases. In nucleotides, the CDR3 is TGTGCCAGCAGTGTACAGGGAGGGGGCACTGAAGCTTTCTTT. Translated, it gives CASSVQGGGTEAFF.